The source of this T cell receptor (beta chain) is a study of T cell repertoires in cytomegalovirus infection. This clonotype has a handful of counts. Antigen specificity is unknown. V gave up 6 bases and J gave up 6 bases, with 23 bases separating them. The CDR3 loop spans 15 amino acids. Germline V CDR1 and CDR2: DFQATT, SNEGSKA (reference sequence). Study results and limitations: Summed frequency of shared TCR beta families picked out CMV carriers who also had the relevant HLA. Clonotype analysis showed dominance of the ex vivo response by HLA-C-restricted CMV-specific TCR beta clonotypes.

TCRdb re-called the reads through MiXCR, storing one row per CDR3 protein. The data contain approximately 180,000 distinct CDR3 sequences, 8% to 10% of them singletons. The sequence derives from a human donor in good health (CMV status not recorded). Some clones in this sample may be carry-over from other donors' samples. Input material: PBMCs. This chain uses TRBV20-1 with TRBJ1-1; D perhaps matches TRBD1 (5 bases). The CDR3 DNA reads as TGCAGTGCCAGGCAGAAGCGGGGGGAAGGCGCTGAAGCTTTCTTT. Amino acids: CSARQKRGEGAEAFF.